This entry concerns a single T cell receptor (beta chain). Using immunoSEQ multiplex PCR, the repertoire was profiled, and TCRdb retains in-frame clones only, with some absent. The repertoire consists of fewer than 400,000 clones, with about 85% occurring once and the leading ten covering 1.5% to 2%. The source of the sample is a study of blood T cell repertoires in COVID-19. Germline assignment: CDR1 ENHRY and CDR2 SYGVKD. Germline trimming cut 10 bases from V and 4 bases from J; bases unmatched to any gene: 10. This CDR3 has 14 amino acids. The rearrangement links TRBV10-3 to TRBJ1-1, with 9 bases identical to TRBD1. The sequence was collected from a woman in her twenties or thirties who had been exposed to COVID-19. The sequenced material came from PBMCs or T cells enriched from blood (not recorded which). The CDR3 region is CATVDRDRVTEAFF. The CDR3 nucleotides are TGTGCCACCGTGGACCGGGACAGGGTCACTGAAGCTTTCTTT.